The 11 T cell receptor beta chains listed next were all sequenced from one sample in a study of blood T cell repertoires in COVID-19. Profiling relied on immunoSEQ multiplex PCR, and the TCRdb table lists in-frame clones only, not all of them. The sample has more than 200,000 clones; around 87% are singletons. Specimen: peripheral blood. The source of these receptors is a woman aged 60-70 years with COVID-19, enrolled during active disease.

This chain links TRBV16 with TRBJ1-5; D gene unclear. The CDR3 extends over 14 amino acids. Between the trimmed V and J ends, which lost 2 bases and 10 bases, there was a span of 15 bases. The germline CDR1 and CDR2 sequences are KGHSY and FQNENV. CDR3 protein: CASSQSLGISPQHF. The CDR3 DNA sequence: TGTGCCAGCAGCCAAAGCCTAGGCATCAGCCCCCAGCATTTT.

This rearrangement joins TRBV28 to TRBJ2-7; possibly TRBD2 for D (6 bases). V lost 4 bases and J lost 10, with 11 bases in between. In germline, CDR1 is MDHEN, CDR2 SYDVKM. This CDR3 comprises 11 residues. This CDR3 reads CASSSPGLQYF. In DNA, the CDR3 is TGTGCCAGCAGTTCACCGGGACTTCAGTACTTC.

V usage is TRBV24-1 and J usage is TRBJ2-1; D may be TRBD1 (5 bases). The germline V gene has CDR1 KGHDR and CDR2 SFDVKD. This CDR3 is built from 16 residues. The germline V and J ends were trimmed by 1 base and 9 bases, with 18 bases remaining between them. As DNA, the CDR3 is TGTGCCACCAGTGATTTAGGGCAGGGAAGGATGGGTGAGCAGTTCTTC. As protein: CATSDLGQGRMGEQFF.

The chain is built from TRBV2 and TRBJ1-1; D gene unclear. CDR1 is SNHLY, CDR2 FYNNEI, per germline. V lost 3 bases to trimming and J lost 14 bases, with 16 bases between them. There are 12 residues in the CDR3. This CDR3 is CASSDLGGVKFF. The DNA of the CDR3 is TGTGCCAGCAGTGACCTGGGAGGAGTGAAGTTCTTT. The whole variable domain, filled in from reference TRBV2 and TRBJ1-1, reads EPEVTQTPSHQVTQMGQEVILRCVPISNHLYFYWYRQILGQKVEFLVSFYNNEISEKSEIFDDQFSVERPDGSNFTLKIRSTKLEDSAMYFCASSDLGGVKFFGQGTRLTVV.

This rearrangement joins TRBV4-2 to TRBJ2-5; TRBD2 aligns across 11 bases. There are 16 residues in the CDR3. Germline trimming cut 3 bases from V and 4 bases from J; bases unmatched to any gene: 7. Germline CDR1 and CDR2: LGHNA and YNFKEQ. The CDR3 sequence: CASSQIQLAGVETQYF. Here the CDR3 DNA reads TGTGCCAGCAGCCAGATCCAACTAGCGGGAGTAGAGACCCAGTACTTC.

CDR3 coding DNA: TGTGCCAGCAGCCAAGCAGGGGCAGTCTACAATGAGCAGTTCTTC. It translates to CASSQAGAVYNEQFF. The chain uses TRBV3-1 (or the pseudogene TRBV3-2) and TRBJ2-1, with a weak D call TRBD1 (6 bases). Trimming shortened V by 1 base and J by 3 bases, and 10 bases separated the two germline ends. The CDR3 is 15 residues long. Germline V gene lookup returns CDR1 LGHDT and CDR2 YNNKEL (reference sequence).

This clone has just a few counts. The gene calls are TRBV18 and TRBJ1-6; D remains unclear. The germline V gene has CDR1 KGHSH and CDR2 LQKENI. CDR3 length: 13 amino acids. The V gene lost 1 base and the J gene lost 10 bases, with 8 bases spanning the gap. CDR3 sequence: CASSPLGDSPLHF. The CDR3 DNA reads TGTGCCAGCTCACCACTGGGCGACTCACCCCTCCACTTT.

This sequence joins TRBV3-1 (or the pseudogene TRBV3-2) and TRBJ1-3; 9 bases fit TRBD1. CDR3 length equals 19 residues. CDR1 LGHDT and CDR2 YNNKEL come from the germline V gene (reference sequence). Trimming cost V 5 bases and J 0 bases; bases outside gene matches: 14. The CDR3 loop is CASSYYRDRASISGNTIYF. CDR3 nucleotide sequence: TGTGCCAGCAGCTACTACCGGGACAGGGCCTCGATCTCTGGAAACACCATATATTTT.

The chain recombines TRBV19 with TRBJ2-3; D is unclear. Germline V gene lookup returns CDR1 LNHDA and CDR2 SQIVND (reference sequence). Trimming shortened V by 5 bases and J by 2 bases, and 8 bases separated the two germline ends. CDR3 length: 13 residues. The CDR3 region is CASSLPTTDTQYF. CDR3 coding DNA: TGTGCCAGTAGTCTCCCTACCACAGATACGCAGTATTTT.

V and J are TRBV15 and TRBJ2-1, with 10 bases matching TRBD2. CDR1 and CDR2 from the germline V gene are LNHNV and YYDKDF (reference sequence). CDR3 length equals 18 residues. The J segment lost 0 bases and the V segment lost 7 bases, leaving 12 bases of the junction unmatched. CDR3 region: CATTPTASGRTSYNEQFF. The DNA for the CDR3 is TGTGCCACCACCCCGACGGCTAGCGGGAGAACCTCCTACAATGAGCAGTTCTTC.

The chain has TRBV5-4 and TRBJ2-7, with 7 bases identical to TRBD2. V shed 0 bases, J shed 0 bases, and the junction held 6 bases outside the gene matches. The CDR3 is made up of 16 amino acids. CDR1 is SGHNT and CDR2 is YYREEE in the germline V gene (reference sequence). The CDR3: CASSLGGGRSSYEQYF. CDR3 nucleotide sequence: TGTGCCAGCAGCTTGGGGGGCGGGAGAAGCTCCTACGAGCAGTACTTC.